A selection of T cell receptor beta chains follows, all from one sample in a study of shared clonotypes between healthy human individuals. The table came from immunoSEQ multiplex PCR; TCRdb's copy has only in-frame clones and leaves some out. Among about 2.1 million clones listed, around 95% were seen once. Source material: naive CD8+ T cells from PBMCs. The receptors stem from a man between 18 and 35 years old in good health. Some clones in this sample may be carry-over from other donors' samples. The conserved cysteine and the conserved F or W are not part of the CDR3 here. Each record gives: clone size, V gene, CDR3 protein. Expanded clones get a size class; other rows say once, few or many, or leave the size out.

once,TRBV6-6,ASSYKGGGSNQPQH
NA,TRBV28,ASSRQGSSYEQY
once,TRBV19,ASSLLLRDRESVGPKSQPQH
NA,TRBV5-1,ASSLEAGGPYEQY
NA,TRBV28,ASTKGPRGRLGPEQF
NA,TRBV7-6,ASSISGTGPINYGYT
NA,TRBV13,ASSLDGSGITTDTQY
NA,TRBV28,ASSLQGDTGELF
NA,TRBV27,ASSDSGTPDGYT
NA,TRBV7-3,ASSPGTGGSDTQY
NA,TRBV27,ASSLYLAGEQY
once,TRBV19,ASSITILYEQY
NA,TRBV19,ASRTGWSNQPQH
NA,TRBV9,ASSPDLAGGRSVQY
NA,TRBV19,ASRGELETQY
NA,TRBV13,ASSPGTSGRYNEQF
NA,TRBV5-4,ASSLDSYYEQY
once,TRBV5-5,ASSLWIGVNEKLF
NA,TRBV11-2,ASSWGTSDEQF
NA,TRBV9,ASTGRASGPLEETQY
NA,TRBV9,ASSVARLGQTYGYT
NA,TRBV7-9,ASSPRQDNTEAF
NA,TRBV27,ASSISGRRPGELF
NA,TRBV19,ASSINQTGQPQH
NA,TRBV7-9,ASRTQGPEAF
once,TRBV27,ASTMGGVGELF
NA,TRBV4-3,ASSQDGLGADTGELF
NA,TRBV5-8,ASSFLLNTEAF
NA,TRBV28,ASSLTGSLGNTGELF
NA,TRBV14,ASSPGQVSLYEQY
NA,TRBV5-6,ASSPGGQAYSH
NA,TRBV2,ASNRHSDGYT